A single sample is the source of the 27 T cell receptor beta chains below, sequenced in a study of molecular identifiers for immune sequencing clone quantification. TCRdb re-analysed the PCR reads in MiXCR, keeping a single row per CDR3 protein. The sample includes some 650,000 distinct CDR3 sequences, just under 20% of them seen just once. Material: naive CD8+ T cells from blood, with Jurkat cell RNA spiked in. The sample's subset: FACS-sorted CD8+CD4-CCR7+CD45RA+ naive T cells. The source is a human donor in good health. Some libraries in this study had Jurkat cell RNA spiked in.

This clonotype was counted ten times or more. The rearrangement uses TRBV7-9 and TRBJ1-1, with a tentative D call TRBD1 (5 bases). Germline V CDR1 and CDR2: SEHNR, FQNEAQ (reference sequence). V dropped 4 bases and J dropped 3 bases, with 12 bases sitting between them. CDR3 length: 14 residues. The CDR3 DNA follows: TGTGCCAGCAGCTCAAAGACAGCGTACACTGAAGCTTTCTTT. It codes for CASSSKTAYTEAFF.

This clonotype was detected many times. The chain is built from TRBV5-4 and TRBJ2-7; D may be TRBD1 or TRBD2 (6 bases each). Germline CDR1 is SGHNT and CDR2 is YYREEE (reference sequence). The CDR3 covers 17 residues. V lost 0 bases and J 3 bases, leaving 19 bases between the germline ends. The CDR3 protein is CASSLAGGGNPNYEQYF. The CDR3 DNA is TGTGCCAGCAGCTTGGCCGGAGGGGGGAACCCCAACTACGAGCAGTACTTC.

This clonotype has ten or more counts. Here the CDR3 reads CASSSGRANTEAFF. In DNA form, the CDR3 reads TGTGCCAGCAGCTCAGGGAGGGCGAACACTGAAGCTTTCTTT. The chain joins TRBV5-4 to TRBJ1-1; D possibly corresponds to TRBD1 (5 bases). V was pared by 3 bases and J by 1 base, with 10 bases between. This CDR3 has 14 amino acids. The germline CDR1 and CDR2 sequences are SGHNT and YYREEE (reference sequence).

As for this clonotype: A much larger clone differs from this one at a single base, so this may be a read error. This sequence joins TRBV4-3 and TRBJ2-5, with 10 positions matching TRBD2. CDR1 and CDR2 from the germline V gene are LGHNA and YSLEER. The CDR3 runs 16 residues. Trimming took 4 bases from V and 5 from J; bases not matched to a gene: 10. CDR3 DNA sequence: TGCGCCAGCAGCCGAGATAGCAGCGGGGGGGCGGAGACCCAGTACTTC. It translates to CASSRDSSGGAETQYF.

Details on this clonotype: An end of the junction differs from the germline gene, which may be a read error. V is TRBV6-5 and J is TRBJ2-1, with no clear D. The CDR3 runs to 14 residues. Per the germline V gene, CDR1 is MNHEY and CDR2 is SVGAGI. Here the CDR3 reads CASSYSKLRNERFF. The CDR3 nucleotides read TGTGCCAGCAGTTACTCGAAGCTTCGCAATGAGCGGTTCTTC.

In DNA form, the CDR3 reads TGTGCCAGCAGCCAATTTTACGGGGGGAGCACAGATACGCAGTATTTT. Translation gives CASSQFYGGSTDTQYF. The chain carries TRBV3-1 and TRBJ2-3, with TRBD2 matching over 7 bases. Germline V gene lookup returns CDR1 LGHDT and CDR2 YNNKEL (reference sequence). Losses at the gene ends were 2 bases for V and 0 bases for J; bases not matched to a gene: 5. This CDR3 is built from 16 residues.

The V gene is TRBV9, the J gene TRBJ1-6; 7 bases map to TRBD1. Germline CDR1 reads SGDLS; CDR2 reads YYNGEE. The CDR3 totals 15 residues. V shed 4 bases and J 5 bases; nucleotides not matched to a gene: 6. The DNA for the CDR3 is TGTGCCAGCAGCCCAGGGGGGGGAGATAATTCACCCCTCCACTTT. Residues: CASSPGGGDNSPLHF.

The rearrangement links TRBV14 to TRBJ1-2; D is unclear. Germline-derived CDR1 and CDR2 are SGHDN and FVKESK. Trimming removed 0 bases at V and 0 bases at J, with 8 bases between. The CDR3 is made up of 15 amino acids. The CDR3 sequence: CASSQDVGTNYGYTF. Here the CDR3 DNA reads TGTGCCAGCAGCCAAGATGTGGGGACTAACTATGGCTACACCTTC.

The CDR3 protein is CASSARQGETQYF. CDR3 sequence (DNA): TGTGCCAGCAGTGCTAGACAGGGGGAGACCCAGTACTTC. This rearrangement joins TRBV6-1 to TRBJ2-5; 8 nucleotides agree with TRBD1. Germline assignment: CDR1 MNHNS and CDR2 SASEGT. This CDR3 spans 13 amino acids. The trim removed 4 bases at V and 5 bases at J, leaving 3 bases unmatched.

This clonotype was picked up many times. The chain employs TRBV6-2 or TRBV6-3 and TRBJ1-5, with unresolved D. The CDR3 loop spans 15 amino acids. Germline V gene data show CDR1 as MNHEY and CDR2 as SVGEGT. V was pared by 5 bases and J by 7 bases, with 18 bases between. CDR3 nucleotides: TGTGCCAGCAGTGACCCGACCCGCTCCCACCAGCCCCAGCATTTT. Translating gives CASSDPTRSHQPQHF.

In its sample, this clonotype was seen many times. The chain couples TRBV29-1 to TRBJ1-1; possible D gene TRBD1, 5 bases. The V end was cut by 2 bases, the J end by 2 bases, with 6 bases between. The V gene's germline CDR1 is SQVTM and CDR2 ANQGSEA. This CDR3 is 12 amino acids long. CDR3 region: CSVEQGNTEAFF. The CDR3 nucleotides are TGCAGCGTTGAACAGGGAAACACTGAAGCTTTCTTT. The variable domain in full, with the rest retrieved from reference TRBV29-1 and TRBJ1-1, is SAVISQKPSRDICQRGTSLTIQCQVDSQVTMMFWYRQQPGQSLTLIATANQGSEATYESGFVIDKFPISRPNLTFSTLTVSNMSPEDSSIYLCSVEQGNTEAFFGQGTRLTVV.

At least ten counts were recorded for this clonotype. This rearrangement joins TRBV27 to TRBJ1-5; D is unclear. CDR3 length: 12 amino acids. V lost 4 bases, J lost 4 bases, and 5 bases lay in between. From germline, CDR1 is MNHEY and CDR2 SMNVEV (reference sequence). The CDR3 loop reads CASSSRNQPQHF. CDR3 nucleotides: TGTGCCAGCAGTTCACGGAATCAGCCCCAGCATTTT.

The count of this clonotype is one. A much larger clone lies a single base off, so this may be a read error. As the CDR3 is not closed by the conserved phenylalanine or tryptophan, this likely results from a read error. The chain employs TRBV25-1 and TRBJ2-7; D is uncertain. V lost 8 bases and J lost 5, with 13 bases in between. This CDR3 has 12 amino acids. Germline V gene lookup returns CDR1 MGHDK and CDR2 SYGVNS. CDR3 DNA sequence: TGTGCCAGCGGCGGACCCCACCACGAGCAGTACATC. Translated, it gives CASGGPHHEQYI.

This clonotype has ten or more counts. V gene TRBV7-6 combines with J gene TRBJ1-1, with D possibly matching TRBD1 (5 bases). The germline V gene encodes CDR1 SGHVS and CDR2 FNYEAQ. The V and J ends lost 4 bases and 4 bases respectively, with 16 bases between them. The CDR3 loop spans 15 amino acids. As DNA, the CDR3 is TGTGCCAGCAGCTACGCGGGGGGTTGGAGCACTGAAGCTTTCTTT. This sequence encodes CASSYAGGWSTEAFF.

This clonotype was picked up a small number of times. The chain employs TRBV9 and TRBJ2-7, with unresolved D. The germline V gene encodes CDR1 SGDLS and CDR2 YYNGEE. The CDR3 is made up of 14 amino acids. The V and J ends lost 0 bases and 0 bases respectively, with 7 bases between them. The CDR3 sequence is CASSVGYTSYEQYF. CDR3 sequence (DNA): TGTGCCAGCAGCGTAGGATACACCTCCTACGAGCAGTACTTC.

This clonotype was counted only a few times. The chain carries TRBV27 and TRBJ2-7; D gene unclear. CDR3 length: 14 residues. V shed 2 bases and J shed 3 bases, with 11 bases lying between them. Germline CDR1 is MNHEY and CDR2 is SMNVEV (reference sequence). This chain's CDR3 is CASSLNPSHYEQYF. DNA for the CDR3: TGTGCCAGCAGTTTAAACCCTTCGCACTACGAGCAGTACTTC.

CDR3 residues: CASSPTGTGQPQHF. CDR3 sequence (DNA): TGTGCCAGCAGTCCGACCGGAACAGGCCAGCCCCAGCATTTT. V gene TRBV2 combines with J gene TRBJ1-5; tentatively, D is TRBD1 (5 bases). Deletions cut 5 bases from V and 7 bases from J, with 15 bases between. CDR3 length equals 14 residues. CDR1 is SNHLY and CDR2 is FYNNEI in the germline V gene. Complete variable domain (other parts from reference TRBV2 and TRBJ1-5): EPEVTQTPSHQVTQMGQEVILRCVPISNHLYFYWYRQILGQKVEFLVSFYNNEISEKSEIFDDQFSVERPDGSNFTLKIRSTKLEDSAMYFCASSPTGTGQPQHFGDGTRLSIL.

There are many counts of this clonotype. V gene TRBV4-3 combines with J gene TRBJ2-7; no firm D call. The CDR3 loop spans 15 amino acids. Trimming took off 0 bases at V and 0 bases at J, with 9 bases between the two ends. Germline CDR1 and CDR2: LGHNA and YSLEER. CDR3 sequence reads: CASSQESHGSYEQYF. The DNA of the CDR3 is TGCGCCAGCAGCCAAGAATCGCACGGCTCCTACGAGCAGTACTTC.

This clonotype has ten or more counts. The gene calls are TRBV30 and TRBJ2-2; 10 bases are a match to TRBD2. This CDR3 is built from 15 residues. V lost 4 bases to trimming and J lost 10 bases; unmatched junction nucleotides: 12. Per the germline V gene, CDR1 is GTSNPN and CDR2 is SVGIG (reference sequence). CDR3 nucleotides: TGTGCCTGGACCCCGGGGACTAGCGTTTTTGAGGAGCTGTTTTTT. Translation: CAWTPGTSVFEELFF. Using reference TRBV30 and TRBJ2-2 for the parts outside the CDR3, the full variable domain is SQTIHQWPATLVQPVGSPLSLECTVEGTSNPNLYWYRQAAGRGLQLLFYSVGIGQISSEVPQNLSASRPQDRQFILSSKKLLLSDSGFYLCAWTPGTSVFEELFFGEGSRLTVL.

The chain is built from TRBV19 and TRBJ1-2; the match to TRBD1 covers 8 bases. Germline loops: CDR1 LNHDA, CDR2 SQIVND (reference sequence). With V trimmed by 5 bases and J by 5 bases, 13 bases remained unmatched. The CDR3 runs 16 residues. This CDR3 is CASSSNTRGRGYGYTF. The CDR3 nucleotides read TGTGCCAGTAGTTCTAACACCAGGGGGCGAGGATATGGCTACACCTTC. Combining the CDR3 with reference TRBV19 and TRBJ1-2 gives the whole variable domain DGGITQSPKYLFRKEGQNVTLSCEQNLNHDAMYWYRQDPGQGLRLIYYSQIVNDFQKGDIAEGYSVSREKKESFPLTVTSAQKNPTAFYLCASSSNTRGRGYGYTFGSGTRLTVV.

This clonotype was seen a handful of times. This chain uses TRBV4-3 with TRBJ2-6; D unclear. With 0 bases removed from V and 2 bases from J, the gap between germline ends came to 17 bases. The CDR3 runs to 19 residues. Germline assignment: CDR1 LGHNA and CDR2 YSLEER. CDR3 nucleotide sequence: TGCGCCAGCAGCCAAGATATGGCCGGTAGAATGGCTGGGGCCAACGTCCTGACTTTC. The encoded protein is CASSQDMAGRMAGANVLTF.

This clonotype was seen at least ten times. The rearrangement links TRBV4-2 to TRBJ2-3; D is perhaps TRBD2 (6 bases). The CDR3 extends over 15 amino acids. Germline V CDR1 and CDR2: LGHNA, YNFKEQ. V lost 0 bases to trimming and J lost 4 bases, with 11 bases between them. The CDR3 DNA follows: TGTGCCAGCAGCCAAGACTGGGGGGAACCAGATACGCAGTATTTT. As protein: CASSQDWGEPDTQYF.

The CDR3 coding sequence is TGTGCCAGCAGCTTTGAGTATGGCGGAGCCTACGAGCAGTACTTC. It is translated as CASSFEYGGAYEQYF. This rearrangement joins TRBV11-3 to TRBJ2-7; no definite D call. Germline V lookup: CDR1 SGHNT, CDR2 YENEEA. V was trimmed by 3 bases and J by 2 bases, leaving 14 bases between them. The CDR3 length is 15 residues.

This clonotype appeared a few times. The chain has TRBV19 and TRBJ2-5, with D perhaps assigned TRBD1 or TRBD2 (5 bases each). Germline V CDR1 and CDR2: LNHDA, SQIVND (reference sequence). V gave up 5 bases and J gave up 5 bases, with 21 bases separating them. This CDR3 contains 16 residues. CDR3 DNA sequence: TGTGCCAGTAGTCGATGGGTTAGCGAGGCAGGGGAGACCCAGTACTTC. This codes for CASSRWVSEAGETQYF.

This clonotype has just a few counts. The chain joins TRBV6-5 to TRBJ2-2, with 10 bases lining up with TRBD2. The V and J ends lost 0 bases and 8 bases, in that order; junction bases with no gene match: 3. In germline, CDR1 is MNHEY, CDR2 SVGAGI. The CDR3 sequence is 15 residues long. CDR3 coding DNA: TGTGCCAGCAGTTACTCAGCGGGGGGGTCAGGGGAGCTGTTTTTT. Translating it yields CASSYSAGGSGELFF.

V is TRBV6-5 and J is TRBJ2-7; TRBD2 matches at 8 bases. The CDR3 is 16 amino acids. Trimming took 5 bases from V and 4 from J; bases not matched to a gene: 13. Germline V gives CDR1 MNHEY, CDR2 SVGAGI. The CDR3 loop is CASSPPWGLVPYEQYF. CDR3 sequence (DNA): TGTGCCAGCAGTCCCCCGTGGGGACTAGTACCTTACGAGCAGTACTTC.

This clonotype was recorded many times. The J gene is TRBJ1-2, the V gene TRBV4-1; a weak D match, TRBD1 (5 bases). Per germline, CDR1 MGHRA and CDR2 YSYEKL. The ends were cut back, 0 bases at V and 10 bases at J, with 6 bases in the middle. There are 11 residues in the CDR3. The CDR3 nucleotides read TGCGCCAGCAGCCAAGACAGGGCCTACACCTTC. Translated, it gives CASSQDRAYTF.